This TCR beta chain is drawn from a study of blood T cell repertoires in COVID-19 (TCRdb year 2020). In terms of the full investigation: The collaborator samples originated in the United States, Italy and Spain and spanned the acute and convalescent phases of COVID-19. The material from the prospective study consisted of cDNA or gDNA derived from T cells, B-cell-depleted T cells, or PBMCs. Deeply sampled blood TCRbeta repertoires from subjects exposed to, actively infected with, or recovered from COVID-19 were included in the dataset. The repertoires were made available in a free public database intended to serve as a resource for research on the immune response to SARS-CoV-2. Samples came from the ongoing ImmuneRACE study (first 160 participants) plus 1,254 subjects from 6 global collaborators. A de-identified subject ID, COVID-19 status, age in years and sex were almost always included in the sample metadata. Where available, HLA class I and class II types were taken from metadata supplied by the sample provider and were not determined by assay-based typing. What the research found in general, with its limitations: How much clinical and demographic metadata was included differed by source and by participant, and the metadata was provided uncurated.

Worth noting for this clone: The antigen it recognizes is unknown. Base qualities are not provided; no much larger clone lies one nucleotide away. This CDR3 is also generated by other DNA sequences in the sample.

The junction carries 10 bases between V and J, which are trimmed by 0 bases and 7 bases respectively. From the germline V gene (reference sequence), CDR1 is SGHKS and CDR2 is YYEKEE. Inclusive of the bounding cysteine and phenylalanine, the CDR3 is 14 residues long. The sequence is cut down to CDR3 DNA, 42 bases in frame from base 1. TCRbeta CDR3 regions were amplified from genomic DNA by means of the immunoSEQ Assay, a bias-controlled multiplex PCR. The original pipeline was this. Nucleated cell counts per sample were estimated from amplification of reference gene primers within the assay. To quantify the absolute abundance of each unique TCRbeta CDR3 rearrangement, sequence reads were collapsed and filtered. For each sample, productive Simpson clonality was calculated as the square root of Simpson's diversity index over productive rearrangements. The clones in this table, taken by TCRdb from immuneACCESS, are in-frame only. Not every clone is retained; where verified, under half of the shortfall comes from an unresolved V gene, and the cause of the rest is unknown. That table is the source of V, J and clone size, and D and trimming were worked out from the DNA. Within this sample are 300,000 to 400,000 clones, with over 75% of them counted one time only. 1% of the sample is taken by the ten largest.

Whole blood was collected in K2EDTA tubes by collaborating institutions according to the institutions' own protocols. For TCRbeta analysis, collaborators shipped samples in one of three forms: frozen whole blood, isolated PBMCs, or DNA extracted from either of those sample types. Sequenced input: peripheral blood. Recombination joined TRBV5-5 with TRBJ1-4, and TRBD1 may be the D gene, going by 5 matching bases. The sequence was obtained from a man in his fifties with active or convalescent COVID-19. This receptor has the CDR3 CASSLGTGGEKLFF. The DNA sequence is as follows: TGTGCCAGCAGCTTGGGAACGGGGGGTGAAAAACTGTTTTTT. The CDR3, completed at both ends by the reference TRBV5-5 and TRBJ1-4 genes, gives the full variable domain DAGVTQSPTHLIKTRGQQVTLRCSPISGHKSVSWYQQVLGQGPQFIFQYYEKEERGRGNFPDRFSARQFPNYSSELNVNALLLGDSALYLCASSLGTGGEKLFFGSGTQLSVL.